These 15 T cell receptor beta chains were all obtained from the same sample, sequenced in a study of tumor-infiltrating lymphocytes in primary liver carcinoma. The source material, about 18-31 mg of unsorted bulk tissue, was used to co-extract RNA and DNA. The template, approximately 500 ng total RNA, yielded TCR beta cDNA made with a constant-region primer. Slightly modified ARM-PCR with three nested multiplex PCR rounds yielded TCR beta libraries. Two initial PCR rounds of roughly 10 cycles each paired TRBV1-TRBV30 forward primers with a C-beta reverse primer. One entry per CDR3 protein results from TCRdb running MiXCR on the multiplex PCR reads. The sample consists of about 75,000 distinct CDR3 sequences, around 66% of them appearing once. The sequencing sample was made of tumor-adjacent normal liver tissue. The receptor set was obtained from a middle-aged man with primary liver carcinoma and hepatitis B virus infection.

The rearrangement uses TRBV7-8 and TRBJ2-1; possibly TRBD2 for D (5 bases). CDR1 is SGHVS and CDR2 is FQNEAQ in the germline V gene. Trimming left V 5 bases short and J 16 bases short, with 36 bases between. This CDR3 comprises 18 residues. CDR3 coding DNA: TGTGCCAGCAGCCCGCTTGGAGGCCCAGCGGTCTCCTACAATGGGCAATTCTTC. It encodes CASSPLGGPAVSYNGQFF. Combining the CDR3 with reference TRBV7-8 and TRBJ2-1 gives the whole variable domain GAGVSQSPRYKVAKRGQDVALRCDPISGHVSLFWYQQALGQGPEFLTYFQNEAQLDKSGLPSDRFFAERPEGSVSTLKIQRTQQEDSAVYLCASSPLGGPAVSYNGQFFGPGTRLTVL.

About this clonotype: The CDR3 ends on some other residue instead of the conserved phenylalanine or tryptophan, so this is likely a read error. The gene calls are TRBV6-2 or TRBV6-3 and TRBJ2-1; TRBD2 agrees at 8 bases. Per the germline V gene, CDR1 is MNHEY and CDR2 is SVGEGT. This CDR3 is built from 14 residues. DNA for the CDR3: TGTGGCAGCGGTTACCAGCGGGAGCGCCCCAGGCAGTTCGTC. Protein sequence: CGSGYQRERPRQFV.

The sample holds one count of this clonotype. The CDR3 loop is CASNPGQVGSGANVLTF. The CDR3, as DNA: TGTGCCAGTAACCCGGGACAGGTCGGCTCTGGGGCCAACGTCCTGACTTTC. V is TRBV6-1 and J is TRBJ2-6, with 8 nucleotides matching TRBD1. This CDR3 region has 17 residues. Germline V gives CDR1 MNHNS, CDR2 SASEGT. V was pared by 9 bases and J by 0 bases, with 10 bases of the junction left unmatched.

With respect to this clonotype: The conserved final phenylalanine or tryptophan is absent from the CDR3, which likely points to a read error. This chain uses TRBV6-1 with TRBJ2-2; a weak D match, TRBD2 (6 bases). The germline gives CDR1 MNHNS, CDR2 SASEGT. Trimming shortened V by 6 bases and J by 5 bases, and 16 bases separated the two germline ends. The CDR3 spans 15 residues. The CDR3 is CASRDGLTRTGELFL. Written as DNA, the CDR3 is TGTGCCAGCAGAGACGGACTGACTAGAACCGGGGAGCTGTTTCTT.

As to this clonotype: Its ends do not fully match the called genes, so a read error is possible. This chain uses TRBV4-3 with TRBJ2-3, with TRBD1 matching 8 bases. The germline gives CDR1 LGHNA, CDR2 YSLEER. There are 15 residues in the CDR3. The CDR3 region is CTSSQGQEVTDTQYF. CDR3 bases: TGCACCAGCAGCCAGGGACAGGAGGTAACAGATACGCAGTATTTT.

Comment on this clonotype: One end of the junction varies from germline; a read error may be responsible. V is TRBV11-2 and J is TRBJ2-5; the D gene is possibly TRBD2 (5 bases). Germline V lookup: CDR1 SGHAT, CDR2 FQNNGV. There are 18 residues in the CDR3. In nucleotides, the CDR3 is TGTGTCAGCAGCTTAGCGTGGCTAGTCCTGGGAAAAAAAGAGGCCCAGTACTTC. Translated: CVSSLAWLVLGKKEAQYF.

In this sample, this clonotype turned up a few times. A read error may explain this, as a much larger clone is one base away. The chain employs TRBV5-6 and TRBJ2-3; D perhaps matches TRBD2 (6 bases). In germline, CDR1 is SGHDT, CDR2 YYEEEE. The CDR3 loop spans 14 amino acids. The V and J ends lost 4 bases and 2 bases respectively, with 11 bases between them. In DNA, the CDR3 is TGTGCCAGCAGCCCCTGGAGGGACACAGATACGCAGTATTTT. This sequence encodes CASSPWRDTDTQYF.

This chain connects TRBV11-2 to TRBJ1-2; TRBD1 matches at 7 bases. CDR1 and CDR2 from the germline V gene are SGHAT and FQNNGV. The CDR3 consists of 15 residues. V was clipped by 4 bases and J by 10 bases; unmatched bases: 15. Written as DNA, the CDR3 is TGTGCCAGCAGCTATACAGGGGACTCCTCCCCTATCTACACCTTC. It translates to CASSYTGDSSPIYTF.

In the case of this clonotype: This likely comes from a read error, as the CDR3 has no conserved phenylalanine or tryptophan at its end. This chain links TRBV29-1 with TRBJ2-1; 10 bases map to TRBD2. CDR1 is SQVTM, CDR2 ANQGSEA, per germline. The CDR3 has 20 amino acids. In DNA form, the CDR3 reads TGCAGCGTTGAAGGCGCAGGGCTAGGGCTAGCGGGAGCATCCTACAAAGAGCAGTTCTCC. Translated, it gives CSVEGAGLGLAGASYKEQFS.

Points on this clonotype: At one of its ends the junction is not consistent with the germline gene, which may arise from a read error. The rearrangement joins TRBV6-5 to TRBJ2-6, with D possibly TRBD1 on 5 matching bases. Germline CDR1 MNHEY, CDR2 SVGAGI. This CDR3 contains 14 residues. The CDR3 here is CASSSDTGANLLTF. The DNA of the CDR3 is TGTGCCAGCAGCTCTGATACTGGGGCCAACCTCCTGACCTTC.

Details on this clonotype: At one boundary the junction diverges from the germline segment, which might be a read error. This chain uses TRBV7-9 with TRBJ2-5; no clear D. CDR1 and CDR2 (germline): SEHNR, FQNEAQ (reference sequence). CDR3 size: 14 residues. The CDR3 DNA sequence: TGTACCAGCAGCCCGGAGCTATCGGAAGAGACCCAGTACTTC. Its protein product is CTSSPELSEETQYF.

In the case of this clonotype: A much larger clone differs by one base, so this may be a read error. The chain combines TRBV11-2 with TRBJ2-3; 10 nucleotides align to TRBD2. Germline-derived CDR1 and CDR2 are SGHAT and FQNNGV. V was clipped by 11 bases and J by 4 bases; unmatched bases: 18. The CDR3 is 17 residues long. In DNA form, the CDR3 reads TGTGCCGACACCGACCAGGTTTCTAGCGGGAGCTCAGATACGCAGTATTTT. Translating it yields CADTDQVSSGSSDTQYF.

As for this clonotype: This may arise from a read error, as a much more abundant clone is one base away. The chain uses TRBV6-2 or TRBV6-3 and TRBJ2-3, with 10 nucleotides matching TRBD1. This CDR3 comprises 16 residues. After removal of 7 bases from V and 6 bases from J, the junction contained 13 bases not matched to a gene. The germline V gene encodes CDR1 MNHEY and CDR2 SVGEGT. CDR3 amino acids: CASNFVGQGTMDTQYF. The CDR3 nucleotides are TGTGCCAGCAACTTCGTGGGACAGGGGACAATGGATACGCAGTATTTT.

This sequence joins TRBV20-1 and TRBJ1-1; 7 bases are shared with TRBD1. Looked up from germline, CDR1 is DFQATT and CDR2 is SNEGSKA (reference sequence). The CDR3 runs 12 residues. The V and J ends lost 8 bases and 3 bases, in that order; junction bases with no gene match: 6. The DNA for the CDR3 is TGCAGTACTAACAGGGGCGACACTGAAGCTTTCTTT. Its protein product is CSTNRGDTEAFF.

As to this clonotype: A junction end diverges from the germline sequence, so it may reflect a read error. This chain links TRBV5-6 with TRBJ2-2; a weak D match, TRBD1 (6 bases). CDR1 and CDR2 from the germline V gene are SGHDT and YYEEEE. CDR3 size: 15 residues. The CDR3 sequence is CASSSGTGMTGDLFF. The DNA for the CDR3 is TGTGCCAGCAGCTCCGGAACAGGGATGACCGGGGACCTGTTTTTC.